This entry lists 25 T cell receptor beta chains sequenced from one sample in a study of blood T cell repertoires in COVID-19. Measured with immunoSEQ multiplex PCR; TCRdb has only the in-frame clones, and not every one. The sample gives approximately 100,000 clones, 70% to 85% of which show up once; roughly 17% is in the top ten. Sequences were obtained from peripheral blood. Every receptor here comes from a woman aged 60-75 years with acute or convalescent COVID-19.

The chain is built from TRBV18 and TRBJ2-7; weak D call: TRBD1 (5 bases). Trimming stripped 6 bases from V and 2 bases from J, with 14 bases between. This CDR3 region has 14 residues. The V gene's germline CDR1 is KGHSH and CDR2 LQKENI. In nucleotides, the CDR3 is TGTGCCAGCTCGGCCTCAAGACAGACCTACGAGCAGTACTTC. Amino acids: CASSASRQTYEQYF.

This clone was observed at least ten times. The chain carries TRBV9 and TRBJ1-6; D is uncertain. The CDR3 is 14 residues long. Trimming pared 2 bases from V and 10 bases from J, leaving 13 bases between. Germline CDR1 SGDLS, CDR2 YYNGEE. Here the CDR3 reads CASSVRWEGSPLHF. The CDR3 coding sequence is TGTGCCAGCAGCGTGAGATGGGAGGGCTCACCCCTCCACTTT.

The chain combines TRBV4-2 with TRBJ2-5, with 8 bases identical to TRBD1. Germline CDR1 reads LGHNA; CDR2 reads YNFKEQ. The length of the CDR3 is 15 residues. V gave up 4 bases and J gave up 3 bases; unmatched junction bases: 7. This CDR3 is CASSRSTGAEETQYF. The CDR3 bases are TGTGCCAGCAGCCGATCGACAGGGGCCGAAGAGACCCAGTACTTC.

The chain joins TRBV5-4 to TRBJ1-2, with 7 nucleotides matching TRBD1. The germline gives CDR1 SGHNT, CDR2 YYREEE (reference sequence). This CDR3 contains 12 residues. V trimming: 9 bases; J trimming: 5 bases; junction bases outside the gene matches: 7. CDR3 region: CAISAGGYGYTF. CDR3 sequence (DNA): TGTGCCATCTCGGCAGGGGGTTATGGCTACACCTTC.

This chain joins TRBV28 and TRBJ1-1, with D possibly matching TRBD1 (5 bases). CDR3 length equals 13 residues. The V gene lost 7 bases and the J gene lost 7 bases, with 16 bases spanning the gap. Germline V CDR1 and CDR2: MDHEN, SYDVKM. The CDR3 DNA is TGTGCCAGCAAGGCAGGGCAGCTAGGTGAAGCTTTCTTT. It encodes CASKAGQLGEAFF. The full variable domain, completed using reference TRBV28 and TRBJ1-1, is DVKVTQSSRYLVKRTGEKVFLECVQDMDHENMFWYRQDPGLGLRLIYFSYDVKMKEKGDIPEGYSVSREKKERFSLILESASTNQTSMYLCASKAGQLGEAFFGQGTRLTVV.

The chain is built from TRBV3-1 (or the pseudogene TRBV3-2) and TRBJ2-2; D unclear. CDR3 size: 13 residues. Trimming shortened V by 4 bases and J by 3 bases, and 6 bases separated the two germline ends. Germline values: CDR1 LGHDT, CDR2 YNNKEL (reference sequence). The CDR3 DNA reads TGTGCCAGCAGCCCGTCCCACACCGGGGAGCTGTTTTTT. It translates to CASSPSHTGELFF.

This chain connects TRBV7-2 to TRBJ1-5; D is possibly TRBD1 (5 bases). Per the germline V gene, CDR1 is SGHTA and CDR2 is FQGNSA. Trimming removed 2 bases from V and 4 bases from J, with 12 bases in between. There are 15 residues in the CDR3. CDR3 DNA sequence: TGTGCCAGCAGCTTATATCGGGGGGAAAATCAGCCCCAGCATTTT. Translated: CASSLYRGENQPQHF.

This clone occurred once. This chain connects TRBV3-1 (or the pseudogene TRBV3-2) to TRBJ1-1; no firm D call. V gave up 0 bases and J gave up 1 base, with 6 bases separating them. Germline V gives CDR1 LGHDT, CDR2 YNNKEL (reference sequence). CDR3 length: 14 residues. The DNA for the CDR3 is TGTGCCAGCAGCCAAGAACCGGGGAACACTGAAGCTTTCTTT. Amino acid sequence: CASSQEPGNTEAFF.

The chain joins TRBV5-5 to TRBJ1-1, with a weak D call TRBD1 (5 bases). Trimming removed 0 bases from V and 4 bases from J, with 10 bases in between. CDR3 size: 14 residues. Germline lookup yields CDR1 SGHKS and CDR2 YYEKEE (reference sequence). The CDR3 DNA is TGTGCCAGCAGCTTGGATACAGGTCGCACTGAAGCTTTCTTT. Residues: CASSLDTGRTEAFF. The full variable domain, rest sourced from reference TRBV5-5 and TRBJ1-1, is DAGVTQSPTHLIKTRGQQVTLRCSPISGHKSVSWYQQVLGQGPQFIFQYYEKEERGRGNFPDRFSARQFPNYSSELNVNALLLGDSALYLCASSLDTGRTEAFFGQGTRLTVV.

The chain has TRBV7-3 and TRBJ1-1; D uncertain. CDR1 SGHTA and CDR2 FQGTGA come from the germline V gene. CDR3 size: 14 residues. V shed 8 bases and J shed 7 bases, with 20 bases lying between them. CDR3 region: CASPPLQDFSEAFF. In DNA, the CDR3 is TGTGCCAGCCCCCCTCTCCAGGACTTTAGTGAAGCTTTCTTT.

The chain recombines TRBV28 with TRBJ1-2; D not resolved. Germline CDR1 MDHEN, CDR2 SYDVKM. The V and J ends lost 3 bases and 4 bases respectively, with 9 bases between them. The CDR3 has 13 residues. The CDR3 spells CASSFEVGYGYTF. The DNA of the CDR3 is TGTGCCAGCAGTTTCGAGGTGGGCTATGGCTACACCTTC.

This clone was detected only a few times. The rearrangement joins TRBV14 to TRBJ1-4; tentative D call: TRBD1 (5 bases). Trimming left V 0 bases short and J 8 bases short, with 19 bases between. The CDR3 is made up of 17 amino acids. Germline V lookup: CDR1 SGHDN, CDR2 FVKESK. The CDR3 here is CASSQDRGFHGEEKLFF. DNA of the CDR3: TGTGCCAGCAGCCAAGATCGGGGGTTCCACGGCGAAGAAAAACTGTTTTTT.

The chain uses TRBV6-5 and TRBJ1-1; 9 bases are shared with TRBD1. The germline gives CDR1 MNHEY, CDR2 SVGAGI. J was trimmed by 6 bases and V by 7 bases; bases with no gene match: 9. The CDR3 loop spans 14 amino acids. DNA for the CDR3: TGTGCCAGCATAAGCCCGGGACAGGGTTCTGAAGCTTTCTTT. This gives the protein CASISPGQGSEAFF.

This clone was seen a single time. The chain carries TRBV20-1 and TRBJ1-6; D uncertain. The CDR3 loop spans 12 amino acids. V was trimmed by 3 bases and J by 9 bases, leaving 9 bases between them. CDR1 and CDR2 from the germline V gene are DFQATT and SNEGSKA (reference sequence). CDR3 coding DNA: TGCAGTGCTAGTTTTCGGTCTTCACCCCTCCACTTT. Translation: CSASFRSSPLHF.

At least ten counts were recorded for this clone. The chain carries TRBV4-2 and TRBJ2-3; D gene unclear. Germline V CDR1 and CDR2: LGHNA, YNFKEQ. Trimming left V 0 bases short and J 1 base short, with 5 bases between. The length of the CDR3 is 14 residues. CDR3 sequence: CASSQDAGTDTQYF. CDR3 sequence (DNA): TGTGCCAGCAGCCAAGATGCGGGCACAGATACGCAGTATTTT.

This clone was detected only once. The rearrangement joins TRBV3-1 (or the pseudogene TRBV3-2) to TRBJ1-2, with 8 bases identical to TRBD1. Per germline, CDR1 LGHDT and CDR2 YNNKEL (reference sequence). The CDR3 has 13 residues. V gave up 1 base and J gave up 6 bases; unmatched junction bases: 1. The CDR3 is CASSQGTGNGYTF. CDR3 nucleotide sequence: TGTGCCAGCAGCCAAGGGACAGGGAATGGCTACACCTTC.

The CDR3 loop is CASSPKSSYNEQFF. The CDR3, as DNA: TGTGCCAGCAGTCCAAAGAGCTCCTACAATGAGCAGTTCTTC. This chain joins TRBV13 and TRBJ2-1; D not certain. Germline lookup yields CDR1 PRHDT and CDR2 FYEKMQ (reference sequence). V was cut by 6 bases and J by 0 bases, with 9 bases left in between. The CDR3 contains 14 residues. The full variable domain, its missing parts supplied by reference TRBV13 and TRBJ2-1, is AAGVIQSPRHLIKEKRETATLKCYPIPRHDTVYWYQQGPGQDPQFLISFYEKMQSDKGSIPDRFSAQQFSDYHSELNMSSLELGDSALYFCASSPKSSYNEQFFGPGTRLTVL.

This rearrangement joins TRBV12-3 or TRBV12-4 to TRBJ2-7, with a possible D match to TRBD1 (5 bases). Trimming pared 8 bases from V and 6 bases from J, leaving 17 bases between. The length of the CDR3 is 13 residues. The CDR3 reads CASLLWEGAEQYF. Written as DNA, the CDR3 is TGTGCCAGCCTCCTTTGGGAAGGGGCCGAGCAGTACTTC.

V usage is TRBV5-1 and J usage is TRBJ1-4; 9 bases are a match to TRBD1. CDR1 is SGHRS, CDR2 YFSETQ, per germline. The CDR3 has 15 residues. V lost 4 bases to trimming and J lost 5 bases; unmatched junction nucleotides: 6. CDR3 residues: CASSPTGQGNEKLFF. The CDR3 DNA reads TGCGCCAGCAGCCCGACGGGACAGGGAAATGAAAAACTGTTTTTT.

The genes are TRBV9 and TRBJ2-1, with 10 bases matching TRBD2. This CDR3 spans 20 amino acids. Looked up from germline, CDR1 is SGDLS and CDR2 is YYNGEE. With V trimmed by 4 bases and J by 0 bases, 16 bases remained unmatched. The CDR3 reads CASSPFGSGGSFSSYNEQFF. DNA of the CDR3: TGTGCCAGCAGCCCTTTCGGTAGCGGGGGGTCATTTAGCTCCTACAATGAGCAGTTCTTC.

The rearrangement links TRBV6-1 to TRBJ2-1; D is perhaps TRBD2 (6 bases). This CDR3 spans 17 amino acids. V was shortened by 3 bases and J by 2 bases, with 17 bases between the two germline ends. CDR1 is MNHNS and CDR2 is SASEGT in the germline V gene. As DNA, the CDR3 is TGTGCCAGCAGTGATATTTTCGTGGGGGGTGCCTACAATGAGCAGTTCTTC. Translating it yields CASSDIFVGGAYNEQFF.

The J gene is TRBJ2-3, the V gene TRBV9; TRBD2 might be the D (6 bases). In germline, CDR1 is SGDLS, CDR2 YYNGEE. V lost 0 bases and J 0 bases, leaving 14 bases between the germline ends. This CDR3 spans 17 amino acids. The CDR3 DNA follows: TGTGCCAGCAGCGTAGGGGCCCACGGGGGAAGCACAGATACGCAGTATTTT. Amino acid sequence: CASSVGAHGGSTDTQYF. The whole variable domain, remainder taken from reference TRBV9 and TRBJ2-3, is DSGVTQTPKHLITATGQRVTLRCSPRSGDLSVYWYQQSLDQGLQFLIQYYNGEERAKGNILERFSAQQFPDLHSELNLSSLELGDSALYFCASSVGAHGGSTDTQYFGPGTRLTVL.

The genes are TRBV30 and TRBJ1-1; 10 nucleotides match TRBD1. J lost 10 bases, V lost 5 bases, and 7 bases had no gene match. This CDR3 contains 12 residues. Germline V CDR1 and CDR2: GTSNPN, SVGIG (reference sequence). The CDR3 nucleotides are TGTGCCTGGGGCGGGACAGGGGAAACAGCTTTCTTT. Its translation is CAWGGTGETAFF.

The rearrangement joins TRBV14 to TRBJ1-2, with 9 bases that match TRBD1. V shed 4 bases and J 8 bases; nucleotides not matched to a gene: 14. The CDR3 is made up of 16 amino acids. CDR1 is SGHDN and CDR2 is FVKESK in the germline V gene. This CDR3 is CASSPDMTGTGNGYTF. The CDR3 nucleotides are TGTGCCAGCAGCCCCGATATGACCGGGACAGGGAACGGCTACACCTTC.

The chain carries TRBV6-4 and TRBJ1-5, with D hard to call. This CDR3 comprises 15 residues. Germline V lookup: CDR1 MRHNA, CDR2 SNTAGT. Trimming removed 7 bases at V and 4 bases at J, with 17 bases between. The CDR3 region has the DNA TGTGCCAGCAAAGTCCAACAGAAGAAGAATCAGCCCCAGCATTTT. Translating it yields CASKVQQKKNQPQHF.